This T cell receptor (beta chain) appears in the sequencing data of a study of response to subunit inactivated influenza vaccine. TCRdb reprocessed the RT-PCR reads with MiXCR, giving one entry per CDR3 protein. The sample includes around 190,000 distinct CDR3 sequences, roughly 8.7% seen only once; the top ten take roughly 10%. Note on this clonotype: Its antigen is unknown.

General observations from the study: After each seasonal influenza vaccination, few new T cells are recruited, the authors suggested.

Germline CDR1 is SQVTM and CDR2 is ANQGSEA. After removal of 1 base from V and 4 bases from J, the junction contained 14 bases not matched to a gene. This CDR3 has 18 amino acids. The specimen comprised non-naive T cells sorted from PBMCs, sampled on the day of vaccination. The origin of this receptor is a man in his fifties who received an inactivated influenza vaccine. The chain carries TRBV29-1 and TRBJ2-1; the match to TRBD2 covers 9 bases. The CDR3 sequence: CSVEGGRRGRAAYNEQFF. The CDR3 nucleotides are TGCAGCGTTGAAGGGGGGAGGCGCGGGAGGGCCGCATACAATGAGCAGTTCTTC.